Ten or more counts support the clone carrying this TCR beta chain. Its antigen remains unidentified. These data are taken from a study of identical twins. General observations from the study: The more abundant beta clonotypes in cord blood had fewer insertions, and memory repertoires did not show this. Sequences that were beta out-of-frame showed weaker excess twin sharing. The conclusions drew on cross-sectional statistical analysis instead of tracking the same donors.

TCRdb analysed the 5' RACE reads with MiXCR anew, one entry per CDR3 protein. The data contain approximately 620,000 distinct CDR3 sequences, 8% to 9% of them singletons. With 0 bases removed from V and 0 bases from J, the gap between germline ends came to 6 bases. This CDR3 contains 16 residues. CDR1 and CDR2 (germline): LGHNA, YNFKEQ. The same sample was also used in a study of yellow fever vaccine responses in identical twins.

This sequence was found in a woman younger than 35 in good health. V and J are TRBV4-2 and TRBJ2-6; unclear D gene. The source material was PBMCs. CDR3 nucleotide sequence: TGTGCCAGCAGCCAAGATCTGCGCTCTGGGGCCAACGTCCTGACTTTC. Translation: CASSQDLRSGANVLTF.